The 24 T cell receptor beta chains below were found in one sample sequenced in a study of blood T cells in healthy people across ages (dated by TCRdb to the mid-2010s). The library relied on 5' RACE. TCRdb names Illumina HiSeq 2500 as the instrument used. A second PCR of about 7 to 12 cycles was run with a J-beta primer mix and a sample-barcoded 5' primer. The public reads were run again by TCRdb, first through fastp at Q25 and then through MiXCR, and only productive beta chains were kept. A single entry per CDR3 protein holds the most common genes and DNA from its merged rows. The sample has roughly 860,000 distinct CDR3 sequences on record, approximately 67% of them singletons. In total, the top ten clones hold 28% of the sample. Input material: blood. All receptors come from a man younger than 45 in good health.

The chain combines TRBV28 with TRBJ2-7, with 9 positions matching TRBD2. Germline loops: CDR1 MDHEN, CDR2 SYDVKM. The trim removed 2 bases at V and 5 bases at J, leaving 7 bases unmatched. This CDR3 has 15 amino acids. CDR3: CASSLLAGTENEQYF. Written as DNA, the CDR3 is TGTGCCAGCAGTTTACTAGCGGGAACCGAGAACGAGCAGTACTTC.

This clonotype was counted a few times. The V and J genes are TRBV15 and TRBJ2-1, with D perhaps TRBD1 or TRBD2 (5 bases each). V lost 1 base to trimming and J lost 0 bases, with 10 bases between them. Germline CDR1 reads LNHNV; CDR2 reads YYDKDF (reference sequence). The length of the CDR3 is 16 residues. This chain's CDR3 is CATSRAGTASYNEQFF. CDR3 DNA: TGTGCCACCAGCAGAGCCGGGACGGCCTCCTACAATGAGCAGTTCTTC. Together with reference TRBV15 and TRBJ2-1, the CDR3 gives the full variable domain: DAMVIQNPRYQVTQFGKPVTLSCSQTLNHNVMYWYQQKSSQAPKLLFHYYDKDFNNEADTPDNFQSRRPNTSFCFLDIRSPGLGDTAMYLCATSRAGTASYNEQFFGPGTRLTVL.

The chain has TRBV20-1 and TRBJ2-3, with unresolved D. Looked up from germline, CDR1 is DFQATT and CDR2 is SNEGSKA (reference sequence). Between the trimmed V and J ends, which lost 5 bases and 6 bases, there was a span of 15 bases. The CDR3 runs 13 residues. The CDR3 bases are TGCAGTGCTGGGTATCGGGTCCGGGATACGCAGTATTTT. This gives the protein CSAGYRVRDTQYF.

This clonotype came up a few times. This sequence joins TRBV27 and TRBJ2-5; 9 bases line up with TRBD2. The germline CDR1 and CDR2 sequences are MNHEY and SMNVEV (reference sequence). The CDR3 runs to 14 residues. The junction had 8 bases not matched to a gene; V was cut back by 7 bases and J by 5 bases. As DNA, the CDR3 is TGTGCCAGCAAACCGGGACTAGCAAGCGAGACCCAGTACTTC. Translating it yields CASKPGLASETQYF.

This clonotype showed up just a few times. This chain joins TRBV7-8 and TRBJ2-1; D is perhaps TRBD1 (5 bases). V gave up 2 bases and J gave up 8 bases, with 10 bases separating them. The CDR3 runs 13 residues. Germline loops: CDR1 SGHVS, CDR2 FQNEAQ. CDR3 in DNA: TGTGCCAGCAGCTTACTCAGGGTTGATGAGCAGTTCTTC. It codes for CASSLLRVDEQFF.

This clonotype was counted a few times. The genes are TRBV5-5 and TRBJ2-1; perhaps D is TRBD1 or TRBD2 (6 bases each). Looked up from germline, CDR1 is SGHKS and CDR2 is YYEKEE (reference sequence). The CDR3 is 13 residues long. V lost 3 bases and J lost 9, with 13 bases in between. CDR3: CASSWGAGSEQFF. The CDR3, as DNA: TGTGCCAGCAGCTGGGGGGCTGGGAGTGAGCAGTTCTTC.

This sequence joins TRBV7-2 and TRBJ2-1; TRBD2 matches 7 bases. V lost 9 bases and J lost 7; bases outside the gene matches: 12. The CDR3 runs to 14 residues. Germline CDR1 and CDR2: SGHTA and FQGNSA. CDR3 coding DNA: TGTGCCAGTAGGAGGGGCGGGGGAGGTAATGAGCAGTTCTTC. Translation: CASRRGGGGNEQFF. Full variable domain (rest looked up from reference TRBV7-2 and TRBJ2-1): GAGVSQSPSNKVTEKGKDVELRCDPISGHTALYWYRQSLGQGLEFLIYFQGNSAPDKSGLPSDRFSAERTGGSVSTLTIQRTQQEDSAVYLCASRRGGGGNEQFFGPGTRLTVL.

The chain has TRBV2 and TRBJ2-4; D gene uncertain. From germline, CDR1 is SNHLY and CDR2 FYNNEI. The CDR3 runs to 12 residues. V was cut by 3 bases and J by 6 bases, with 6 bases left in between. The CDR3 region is CASSDPRNIQYF. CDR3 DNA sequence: TGTGCCAGCAGTGACCCACGAAACATTCAGTACTTC.

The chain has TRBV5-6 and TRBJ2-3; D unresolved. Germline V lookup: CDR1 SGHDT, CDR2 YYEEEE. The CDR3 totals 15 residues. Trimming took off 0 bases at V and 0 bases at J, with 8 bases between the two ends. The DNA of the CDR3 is TGTGCCAGCAGCTTGGTTGGGTATAGCACAGATACGCAGTATTTT. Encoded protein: CASSLVGYSTDTQYF. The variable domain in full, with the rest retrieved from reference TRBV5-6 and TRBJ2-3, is DAGVTQSPTHLIKTRGQQVTLRCSPKSGHDTVSWYQQALGQGPQFIFQYYEEEERQRGNFPDRFSGHQFPNYSSELNVNALLLGDSALYLCASSLVGYSTDTQYFGPGTRLTVL.

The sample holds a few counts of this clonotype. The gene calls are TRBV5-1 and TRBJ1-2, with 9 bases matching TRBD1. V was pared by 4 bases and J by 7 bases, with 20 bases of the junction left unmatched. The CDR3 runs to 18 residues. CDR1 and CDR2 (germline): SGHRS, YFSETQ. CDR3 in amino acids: CASSPTSGTGFRSGGYTF. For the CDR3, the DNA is TGCGCCAGCAGCCCAACTTCCGGGACAGGGTTCAGGTCAGGTGGCTACACCTTC.

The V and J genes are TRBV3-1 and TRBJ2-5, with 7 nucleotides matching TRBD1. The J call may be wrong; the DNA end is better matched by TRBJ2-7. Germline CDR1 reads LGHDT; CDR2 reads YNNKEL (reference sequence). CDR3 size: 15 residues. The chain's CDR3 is CASSQDRGQAYEQYF. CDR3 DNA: TGTGCCAGCAGCCAAGATCGAGGACAGGCCTACGAGCAGTACTTC.

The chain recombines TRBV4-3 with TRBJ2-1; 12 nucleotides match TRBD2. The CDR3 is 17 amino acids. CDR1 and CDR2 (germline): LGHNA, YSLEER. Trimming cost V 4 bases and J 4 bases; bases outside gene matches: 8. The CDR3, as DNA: TGCGCCAGCAGCCGTTTACTAGCGGGGGGCCTATACAATGAGCAGTTCTTC. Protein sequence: CASSRLLAGGLYNEQFF.

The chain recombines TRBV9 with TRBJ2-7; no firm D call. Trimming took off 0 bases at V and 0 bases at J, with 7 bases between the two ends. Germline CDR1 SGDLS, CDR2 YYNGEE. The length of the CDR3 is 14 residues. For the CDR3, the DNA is TGTGCCAGCAGCGTAGAGGTCGACTCCTACGAGCAGTACTTC. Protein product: CASSVEVDSYEQYF.

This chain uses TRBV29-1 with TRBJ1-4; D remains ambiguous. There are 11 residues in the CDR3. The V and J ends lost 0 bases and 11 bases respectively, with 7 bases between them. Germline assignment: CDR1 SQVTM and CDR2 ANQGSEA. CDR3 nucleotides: TGCAGCGTTGAAGAAGGAGAGAAACTGTTTTTT. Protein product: CSVEEGEKLFF.

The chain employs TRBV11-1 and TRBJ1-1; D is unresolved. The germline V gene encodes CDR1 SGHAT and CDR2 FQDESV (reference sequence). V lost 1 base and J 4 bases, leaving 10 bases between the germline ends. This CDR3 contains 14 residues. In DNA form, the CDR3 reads TGTGCCAGCAGCTTAGACCCGGGGATCACTGAAGCTTTCTTT. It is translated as CASSLDPGITEAFF.

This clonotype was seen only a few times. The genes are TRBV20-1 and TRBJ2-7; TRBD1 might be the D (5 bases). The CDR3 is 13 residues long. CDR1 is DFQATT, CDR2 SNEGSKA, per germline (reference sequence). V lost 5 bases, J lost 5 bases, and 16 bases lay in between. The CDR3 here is CSAGPRRVDEQYF. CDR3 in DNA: TGCAGTGCTGGACCGCGCAGGGTAGACGAGCAGTACTTC.

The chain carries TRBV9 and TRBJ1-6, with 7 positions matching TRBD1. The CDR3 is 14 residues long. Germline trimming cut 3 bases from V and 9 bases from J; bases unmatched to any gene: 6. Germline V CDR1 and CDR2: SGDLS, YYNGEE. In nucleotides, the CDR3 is TGTGCCAGCAGCGCGGGGACAGACTCTTCACCCCTCCACTTT. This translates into CASSAGTDSSPLHF. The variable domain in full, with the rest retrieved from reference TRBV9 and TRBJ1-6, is DSGVTQTPKHLITATGQRVTLRCSPRSGDLSVYWYQQSLDQGLQFLIQYYNGEERAKGNILERFSAQQFPDLHSELNLSSLELGDSALYFCASSAGTDSSPLHFGNGTRLTVT.

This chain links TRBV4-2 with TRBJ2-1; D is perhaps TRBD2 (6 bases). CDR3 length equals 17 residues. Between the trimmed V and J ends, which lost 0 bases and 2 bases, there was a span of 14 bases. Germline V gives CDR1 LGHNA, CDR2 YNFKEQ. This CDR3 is CASSQEFGGATYNEQFF. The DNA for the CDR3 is TGTGCCAGCAGCCAAGAATTCGGCGGGGCAACCTACAATGAGCAGTTCTTC.

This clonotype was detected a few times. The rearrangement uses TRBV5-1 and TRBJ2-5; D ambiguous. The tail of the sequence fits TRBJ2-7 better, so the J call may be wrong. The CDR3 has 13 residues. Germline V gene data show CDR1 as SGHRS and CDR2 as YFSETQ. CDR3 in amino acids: CASSQVTNYEQYF. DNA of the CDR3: TGCGCCAGCAGCCAAGTCACGAACTACGAGCAGTACTTC.

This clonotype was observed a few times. CDR3: CAISEDRGYEQYF. The CDR3, as DNA: TGTGCCATCAGTGAAGACAGGGGCTACGAGCAGTACTTC. The V call is TRBV10-3, the J call TRBJ2-7; 8 bases are shared with TRBD1. The CDR3 sequence is 13 residues long. J gave up 3 bases and V 3 bases, and 1 base lay outside the gene matches. The V gene's germline CDR1 is ENHRY and CDR2 SYGVKD.

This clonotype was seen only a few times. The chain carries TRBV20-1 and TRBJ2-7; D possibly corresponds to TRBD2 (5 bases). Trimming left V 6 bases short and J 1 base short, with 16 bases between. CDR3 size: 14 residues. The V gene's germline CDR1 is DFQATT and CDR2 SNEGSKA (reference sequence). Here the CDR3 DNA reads TGCAGTGCCCGTACGGAACTAGTATCCTACGAGCAGTACTTC. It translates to CSARTELVSYEQYF.

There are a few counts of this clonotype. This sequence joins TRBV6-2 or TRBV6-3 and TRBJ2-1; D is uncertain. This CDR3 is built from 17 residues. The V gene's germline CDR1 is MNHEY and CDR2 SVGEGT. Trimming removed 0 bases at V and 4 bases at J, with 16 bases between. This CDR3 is CASSYSKSILGYNEQFF. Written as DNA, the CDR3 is TGTGCCAGCAGTTACTCGAAGTCCATTTTAGGGTACAATGAGCAGTTCTTC.

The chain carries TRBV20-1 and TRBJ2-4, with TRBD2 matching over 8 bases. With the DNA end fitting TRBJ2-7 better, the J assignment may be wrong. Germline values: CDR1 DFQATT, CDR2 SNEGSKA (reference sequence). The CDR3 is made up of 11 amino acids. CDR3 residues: CSGRGGYEQYF. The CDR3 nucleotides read TGCAGTGGTCGGGGGGGCTACGAGCAGTACTTC.

The chain's CDR3 is CASSYSLLAGAEQFF. DNA of the CDR3: TGTGCCAGCAGTTACTCGTTGCTAGCGGGGGCTGAACAGTTCTTC. J is TRBJ2-1 and V is TRBV6-5; 10 bases line up with TRBD2. This CDR3 comprises 15 residues. CDR1 MNHEY and CDR2 SVGAGI come from the germline V gene. The V segment lost 0 bases and the J segment 13 bases; nucleotides outside the gene matches: 9.